This T cell receptor beta chain was sequenced for a study of cytomegalovirus exposure and HLA in healthy donors. CDR1 and CDR2 (germline): MNHNS, SASEGT. With V trimmed by 8 bases and J by 4 bases, 6 bases remained unmatched. This CDR3 spans 14 amino acids. Whole-study results and caveats: A later analysis linked a missense DCLRE1C variant to TCR beta V- and J-gene trimming. Many donors shared some public TCRs, even though most TCR sequences were rare. Previous analysis showed most TCR beta V segments were productive about 87% or about 30% of the time.

This clone has just one count. The antigen is undetermined. It was with 60 Vbeta and 13 Jbeta primers that the PCR ran. TCRdb's table, derived via immunoSEQ multiplex PCR, lists solely in-frame clones and lacks some. The sample has some 110,000 clones, about four fifths seen once. The source is a woman aged 50 to 65 in good health and CMV-seropositive. This chain links TRBV6-1 with TRBJ2-5, with 11 bases aligning to TRBD1. The sequenced sample was PBMCs. DNA of the CDR3: TGTGCCAGCCCTCAAGGACAGGGGGCAGAGACCCAGTACTTC. Protein: CASPQGQGAETQYF.